This record covers a single TCR beta chain. The data were obtained in a study of T cell responses to AZD1222 COVID-19 vaccine. The repertoire was sequenced with immunoSEQ multiplex PCR; TCRdb's copy has only in-frame clones and lacks some. Of around 180,000 clones in the sample, 85% to 95% were seen once. Sequenced material: peripheral blood, taken 28 days after the second AZD1222 dose. The sequence came from an adult who received the AZD1222 COVID-19 vaccine.

The CDR3 protein is CASSQEVLAWEQYF. As DNA, the CDR3 is TGTGCCAGCAGCCAAGAGGTACTAGCGTGGGAGCAGTACTTC. The chain is built from TRBV4-2 and TRBJ2-7; 7 nucleotides line up with TRBD2. This CDR3 has 14 amino acids. The V gene end was trimmed by 0 bases and the J gene end by 7 bases; junction bases not matched to a gene: 6. Germline assignment: CDR1 LGHNA and CDR2 YNFKEQ.